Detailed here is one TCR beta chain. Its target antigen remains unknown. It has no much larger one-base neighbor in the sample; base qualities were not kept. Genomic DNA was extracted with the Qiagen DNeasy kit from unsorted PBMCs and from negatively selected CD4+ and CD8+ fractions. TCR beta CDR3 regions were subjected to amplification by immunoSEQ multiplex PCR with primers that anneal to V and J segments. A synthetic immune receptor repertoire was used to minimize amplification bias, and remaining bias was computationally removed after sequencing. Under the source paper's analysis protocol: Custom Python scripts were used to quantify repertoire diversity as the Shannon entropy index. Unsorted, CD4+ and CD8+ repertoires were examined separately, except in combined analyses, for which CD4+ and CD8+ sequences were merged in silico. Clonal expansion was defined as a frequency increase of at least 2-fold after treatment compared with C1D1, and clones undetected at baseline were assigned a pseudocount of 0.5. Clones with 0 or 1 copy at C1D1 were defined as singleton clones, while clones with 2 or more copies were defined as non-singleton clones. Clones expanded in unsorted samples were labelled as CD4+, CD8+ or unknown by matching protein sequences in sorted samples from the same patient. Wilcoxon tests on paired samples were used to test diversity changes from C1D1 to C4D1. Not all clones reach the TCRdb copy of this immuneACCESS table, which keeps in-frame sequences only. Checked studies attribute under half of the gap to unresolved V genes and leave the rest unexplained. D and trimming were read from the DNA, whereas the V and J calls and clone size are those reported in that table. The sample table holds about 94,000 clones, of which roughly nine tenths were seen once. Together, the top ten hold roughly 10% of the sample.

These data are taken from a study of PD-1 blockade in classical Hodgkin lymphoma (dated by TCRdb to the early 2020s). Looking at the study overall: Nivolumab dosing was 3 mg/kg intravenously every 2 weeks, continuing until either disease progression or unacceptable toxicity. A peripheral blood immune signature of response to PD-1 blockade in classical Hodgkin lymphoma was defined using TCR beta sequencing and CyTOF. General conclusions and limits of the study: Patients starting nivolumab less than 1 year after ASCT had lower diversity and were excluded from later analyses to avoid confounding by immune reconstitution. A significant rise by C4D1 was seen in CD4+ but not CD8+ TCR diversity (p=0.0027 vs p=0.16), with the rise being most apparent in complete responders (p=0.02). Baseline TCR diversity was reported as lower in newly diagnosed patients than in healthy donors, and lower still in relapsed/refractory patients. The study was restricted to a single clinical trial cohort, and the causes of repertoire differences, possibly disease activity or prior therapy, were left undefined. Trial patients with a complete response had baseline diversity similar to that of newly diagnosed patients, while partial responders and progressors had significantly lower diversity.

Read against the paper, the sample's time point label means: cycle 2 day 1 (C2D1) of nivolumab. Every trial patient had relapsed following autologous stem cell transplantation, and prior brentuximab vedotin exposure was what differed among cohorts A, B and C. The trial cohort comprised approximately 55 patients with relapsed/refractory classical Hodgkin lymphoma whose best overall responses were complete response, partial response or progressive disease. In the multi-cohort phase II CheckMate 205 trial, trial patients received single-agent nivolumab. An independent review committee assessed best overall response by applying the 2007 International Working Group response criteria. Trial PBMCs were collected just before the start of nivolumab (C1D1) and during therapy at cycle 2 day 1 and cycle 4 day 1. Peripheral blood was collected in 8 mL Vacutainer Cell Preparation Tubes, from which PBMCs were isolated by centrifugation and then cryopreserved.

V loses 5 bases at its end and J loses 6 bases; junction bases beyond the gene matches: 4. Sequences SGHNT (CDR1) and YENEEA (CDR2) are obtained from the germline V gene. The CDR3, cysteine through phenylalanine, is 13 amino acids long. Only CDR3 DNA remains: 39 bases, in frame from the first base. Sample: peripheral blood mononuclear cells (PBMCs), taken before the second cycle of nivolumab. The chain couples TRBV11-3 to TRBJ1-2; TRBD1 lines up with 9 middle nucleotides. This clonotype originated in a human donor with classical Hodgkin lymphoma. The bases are TGTGCCAGCAGCCTTGGACAGGGGAATGGCTACACCTTC. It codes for CASSLGQGNGYTF.